The following is a TCR beta chain sequence with its context. Its specificity is unknown. Other DNA variants within this sample encode the same CDR3. The genomic DNA of each subset was split evenly across several immunoSEQ plates. TCRdb keeps only in-frame clones here, not all; method: immunoSEQ multiplex PCR. Seen here are a few million clones, over 85% observed once, and the top ten hold around 0.14%. The study enrolled healthy HIV-negative adults without recent acute infections or vaccinations as donors. These data belong to a study of shared clonotypes between healthy human individuals. The length of the CDR3 is 15 residues. Germline CDR1 reads KGHSH; CDR2 reads LQKENI. Between the trimmed V and J ends, which lost 3 bases and 0 bases, there was a span of 9 bases. Study outcomes and limitations: Relative to memory subsets, naive subsets generally showed larger estimated richness. Clonotypes not shared had lower generation probabilities than those common to all four donors.

The chain recombines TRBV18 with TRBJ2-1, with D possibly being TRBD1 (5 bases). Sequencing was done on a sample of naive CD4+ T cells sorted from blood. Documented subset: CD45RA+ positively selected. The sequence came from a man between 18 and 29 years old in good health. The chain's CDR3 is CASSPAGSSYNEQFF. CDR3 bases: TGTGCCAGCTCACCCGCAGGGTCCTCCTACAATGAGCAGTTCTTC.